Shown below are 19 T cell receptor beta chains from a single sample sequenced in a study of blood T cell repertoires in COVID-19. Generated by immunoSEQ multiplex PCR, the TCRdb table keeps only in-frame clones and is missing some. The sample has around 100,000 clones; more than 75% are singletons. The sample was peripheral blood. The receptors were sampled from a human donor in a cohort sampled during active COVID-19.

The J gene is TRBJ1-2, the V gene TRBV3-1 (or the pseudogene TRBV3-2); 7 bases map to TRBD1. CDR1 and CDR2 (germline): LGHDT, YNNKEL (reference sequence). V dropped 1 base and J dropped 0; count of bases not matched to a gene: 5. The CDR3 totals 16 residues. This chain's CDR3 is CASSQVQGISNYGYTF. CDR3 DNA sequence: TGTGCCAGCAGCCAAGTACAGGGGATTTCTAACTATGGCTACACCTTC.

About this clone itself: Distinct nucleotide sequences in the sample also encode this CDR3. This CDR3 reads CASSRQGGTEAFF. The CDR3 region has the DNA TGTGCCAGCAGCCGACAGGGAGGCACTGAAGCTTTCTTT. The V call is TRBV3-1 (or the pseudogene TRBV3-2), the J call TRBJ1-1, with 7 bases fitting TRBD1. CDR3 length equals 13 residues. The ends lost 4 bases at V and 4 bases at J; junction bases unmatched: 3. CDR1 and CDR2 from the germline V gene are LGHDT and YNNKEL (reference sequence).

This clone has a handful of counts. J is TRBJ2-2 and V is TRBV15; D is ambiguous. Germline values: CDR1 LNHNV, CDR2 YYDKDF (reference sequence). V was clipped by 1 base and J by 6 bases, with 3 bases between them. This CDR3 has 12 amino acids. CDR3 sequence (DNA): TGTGCCACCAGCAGAGCGGCCGGGGAGCTGTTTTTT. Its translation: CATSRAAGELFF. Drawing the rest from reference TRBV15 and TRBJ2-2, the complete variable domain is DAMVIQNPRYQVTQFGKPVTLSCSQTLNHNVMYWYQQKSSQAPKLLFHYYDKDFNNEADTPDNFQSRRPNTSFCFLDIRSPGLGDTAMYLCATSRAAGELFFGEGSRLTVL.

The genes are TRBV4-2 and TRBJ2-3; 9 nucleotides align to TRBD2. Germline loops: CDR1 LGHNA, CDR2 YNFKEQ. There are 16 residues in the CDR3. V gave up 4 bases and J gave up 1 base; unmatched junction bases: 6. The CDR3, as DNA: TGTGCCAGCAGCCCTCGCCCTAGCGGGGGCACAGATACGCAGTATTTT. Translated: CASSPRPSGGTDTQYF.

V gene TRBV18 combines with J gene TRBJ2-2, with TRBD1 matching over 8 bases. The junction had 3 bases not matched to a gene; V was cut back by 3 bases and J by 0 bases. The CDR3 covers 16 residues. Per germline, CDR1 KGHSH and CDR2 LQKENI. CDR3 amino acids: CASSPTGVSNTGELFF. Written as DNA, the CDR3 is TGTGCCAGCTCACCGACAGGGGTATCGAACACCGGGGAGCTGTTTTTT.

The V gene is TRBV29-1, the J gene TRBJ1-1, with 7 bases aligning to TRBD1. Trimming cost V 6 bases and J 1 base; bases outside gene matches: 5. CDR3 length: 13 amino acids. Germline loops: CDR1 SQVTM, CDR2 ANQGSEA. This CDR3 reads CSVGTARNTEAFF. For the CDR3, the DNA is TGCAGCGTGGGGACAGCCAGGAACACTGAAGCTTTCTTT.

This rearrangement joins TRBV27 to TRBJ1-2; TRBD1 is a possible D gene (6 bases). V lost 6 bases, J lost 4 bases, and 15 bases lay in between. There are 14 residues in the CDR3. Per the germline V gene, CDR1 is MNHEY and CDR2 is SMNVEV (reference sequence). Here the CDR3 reads CASSKGTGFYGYTF. The CDR3 bases are TGTGCCAGCAGCAAAGGAACAGGGTTCTATGGCTACACCTTC.

The chain has TRBV7-9 and TRBJ1-2; D gene unclear. Germline-derived CDR1 and CDR2 are SEHNR and FQNEAQ (reference sequence). CDR3 size: 11 residues. Trimming shortened V by 4 bases and J by 3 bases, and 3 bases separated the two germline ends. The DNA of the CDR3 is TGTGCCAGCAGCTCCTACTATGGCTACACCTTC. Translating gives CASSSYYGYTF.

This clone was detected only once. The rearrangement uses TRBV6-5 and TRBJ1-4; D perhaps matches TRBD1 (5 bases). Germline V lookup: CDR1 MNHEY, CDR2 SVGAGI. The CDR3 has 16 amino acids. Trimming left V 2 bases short and J 4 bases short, with 14 bases between. Here the CDR3 reads CASSYQHRQSNEKLFF. The CDR3 coding sequence is TGTGCCAGCAGTTACCAACATAGACAGAGTAATGAAAAACTGTTTTTT.

The chain has TRBV3-1 (or the pseudogene TRBV3-2) and TRBJ2-1, with 14 bases fitting TRBD2. Unmatched junction bases numbered 5, after V lost 2 bases and J lost 8 bases. The CDR3 consists of 16 residues. The germline CDR1 and CDR2 sequences are LGHDT and YNNKEL (reference sequence). The CDR3 region is CASSQMTSGGAHEQFF. The CDR3 DNA reads TGTGCCAGCAGCCAAATGACTAGCGGGGGGGCCCATGAGCAGTTCTTC.

V and J are TRBV10-3 and TRBJ2-1, with 9 bases aligning to TRBD1. Germline CDR1 is ENHRY and CDR2 is SYGVKD. CDR3 length: 18 residues. With V trimmed by 1 base and J by 5 bases, 12 bases remained unmatched. The CDR3 DNA sequence: TGTGCCATCAGTGAGTACTACCAGGGGACAGGGATGAACAATGAGCAGTTCTTC. It encodes CAISEYYQGTGMNNEQFF.

This clone came up once. The genes are TRBV5-1 and TRBJ1-1; D remains unclear. The germline V and J ends were trimmed by 0 bases and 0 bases, with 9 bases remaining between them. The CDR3 has 15 amino acids. Germline V gene lookup returns CDR1 SGHRS and CDR2 YFSETQ. The DNA for the CDR3 is TGCGCCAGCAGCTTGGAGTCGGGTTTGAACACTGAAGCTTTCTTT. It translates to CASSLESGLNTEAFF. The whole variable domain, remainder taken from reference TRBV5-1 and TRBJ1-1, is KAGVTQTPRYLIKTRGQQVTLSCSPISGHRSVSWYQQTPGQGLQFLFEYFSETQRNKGNFPGRFSGRQFSNSRSEMNVSTLELGDSALYLCASSLESGLNTEAFFGQGTRLTVV.

This clone was seen more than once but under ten times. The chain recombines TRBV2 with TRBJ1-5; TRBD1 is a possible D gene (6 bases). Germline V gives CDR1 SNHLY, CDR2 FYNNEI. Deletions cut 6 bases from V and 2 bases from J, with 14 bases between. This CDR3 is built from 15 residues. In nucleotides, the CDR3 is TGTGCCAGCAGCAGGACAGCTGGACGCAATCAGCCCCAGCATTTT. Translation gives CASSRTAGRNQPQHF.

The chain joins TRBV27 to TRBJ1-1; D gene ambiguous. The CDR3 totals 13 residues. Looked up from germline, CDR1 is MNHEY and CDR2 is SMNVEV (reference sequence). The ends were cut back, 2 bases at V and 2 bases at J, with 6 bases in the middle. CDR3 nucleotide sequence: TGTGCCAGCAGTTTAAACAGAAACACTGAAGCTTTCTTT. This gives the protein CASSLNRNTEAFF.

J is TRBJ1-2 and V is TRBV28, with D unresolved. The CDR3 consists of 12 residues. V gave up 1 base and J gave up 6 bases, with 6 bases separating them. Looked up from germline, CDR1 is MDHEN and CDR2 is SYDVKM. The CDR3 loop reads CASSLLRDGYTF. DNA for the CDR3: TGTGCCAGCAGTTTATTGCGGGATGGCTACACCTTC.

The chain carries TRBV6-6 and TRBJ2-7; D call uncertain. The CDR3 length is 12 residues. In germline, CDR1 is MNHNY, CDR2 SVGAGI (reference sequence). V lost 4 bases and J lost 6, with 10 bases in between. The CDR3: CASSSSSVEQYF. The DNA for the CDR3 is TGTGCCAGCAGTTCTTCTTCTGTCGAGCAGTACTTC.

This chain connects TRBV11-3 to TRBJ1-1; 10 nucleotides align to TRBD1. The CDR3 length is 14 residues. The germline CDR1 and CDR2 sequences are SGHNT and YENEEA. V was clipped by 4 bases and J by 4 bases; unmatched bases: 3. CDR3 amino acids: CASSSGQGSTEAFF. The DNA of the CDR3 is TGTGCCAGCAGCTCGGGACAGGGGAGCACTGAAGCTTTCTTT.

The chain recombines TRBV30 with TRBJ1-5; 8 nucleotides match TRBD1. CDR1 and CDR2 from the germline V gene are GTSNPN and SVGIG (reference sequence). The CDR3 consists of 15 residues. Trimming removed 3 bases from V and 3 bases from J; junction bases left unmatched: 7. CDR3 region: CAWSGQGRVNQPQHF. The CDR3 DNA sequence: TGTGCCTGGAGCGGACAGGGAAGGGTCAATCAGCCCCAGCATTTT.

This chain uses TRBV28 with TRBJ1-3; TRBD1 matches at 9 bases. Per the germline V gene, CDR1 is MDHEN and CDR2 is SYDVKM. This CDR3 has 15 residues. Trimming removed 5 bases from V and 3 bases from J; junction bases left unmatched: 5. The DNA for the CDR3 is TGTGCCAGCAGTCCCGGGACAGGGTTTGGAAACACCATATATTTT. It codes for CASSPGTGFGNTIYF.